The sequence of this T cell receptor beta chain was determined in a study of a mutant IDH1 vaccine in newly diagnosed glioma. Generated by immunoSEQ multiplex PCR, the TCRdb table keeps only in-frame clones and is missing some. The sample contains under 55,000 clones, about 91% of which appear only once. The CDR3 runs 14 residues. Trimming cost V 5 bases and J 1 base; bases outside gene matches: 4. The V gene's germline CDR1 is SGHTA and CDR2 FQGTGA. Worth noting for this clone: Its target is unknown.

Study conclusions and caveats: A vaccine-induced immune response developed in more than 85% of the patients.

Documented time point: week 11, during vaccination. With topical imiquimod, each dose of the vaccine consisted of 300 ug of mutant IDH1 20-mer peptide. Tumors from donors were new WHO grade 3 or 4 IDH1-mutant astrocytomas with ATRX loss. This receptor was identified in a man aged 50-60 years with glioma. This specimen was PBMCs, taken from a glioma patient whose treatment included an IDH1 peptide vaccine. This rearrangement joins TRBV7-3 to TRBJ1-1; 7 bases match TRBD1. This CDR3 is CASSKTGTNTEAFF. The CDR3 DNA reads TGTGCCAGCAGCAAGACAGGGACGAACACTGAAGCTTTCTTT.